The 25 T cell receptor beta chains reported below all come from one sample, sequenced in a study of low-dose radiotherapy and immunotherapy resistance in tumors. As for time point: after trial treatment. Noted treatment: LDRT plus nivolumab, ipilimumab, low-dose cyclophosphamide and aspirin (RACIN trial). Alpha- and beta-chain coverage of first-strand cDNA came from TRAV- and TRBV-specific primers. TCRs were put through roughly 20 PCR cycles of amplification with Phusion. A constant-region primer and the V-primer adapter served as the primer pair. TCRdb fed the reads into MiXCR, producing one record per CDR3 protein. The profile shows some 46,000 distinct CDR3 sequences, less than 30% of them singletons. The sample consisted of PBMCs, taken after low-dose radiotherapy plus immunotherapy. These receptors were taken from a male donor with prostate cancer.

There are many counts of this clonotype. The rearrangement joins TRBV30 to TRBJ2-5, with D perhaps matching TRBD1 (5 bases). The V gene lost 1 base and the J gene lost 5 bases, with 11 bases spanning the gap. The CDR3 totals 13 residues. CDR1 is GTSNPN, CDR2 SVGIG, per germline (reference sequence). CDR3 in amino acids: CAWSEAGSETQYF. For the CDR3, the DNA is TGTGCCTGGAGTGAAGCAGGGTCGGAGACCCAGTACTTC. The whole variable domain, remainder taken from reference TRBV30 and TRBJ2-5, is SQTIHQWPATLVQPVGSPLSLECTVEGTSNPNLYWYRQAAGRGLQLLFYSVGIGQISSEVPQNLSASRPQDRQFILSSKKLLLSDSGFYLCAWSEAGSETQYFGPGTRLLVL.

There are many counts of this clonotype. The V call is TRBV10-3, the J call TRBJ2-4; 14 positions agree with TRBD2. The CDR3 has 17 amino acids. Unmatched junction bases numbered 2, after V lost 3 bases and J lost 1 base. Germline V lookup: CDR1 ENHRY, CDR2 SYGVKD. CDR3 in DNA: TGTGCCATCAGTGACGGGACTAGCGGGAGCGCCAAAAACATTCAGTACTTC. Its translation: CAISDGTSGSAKNIQYF.

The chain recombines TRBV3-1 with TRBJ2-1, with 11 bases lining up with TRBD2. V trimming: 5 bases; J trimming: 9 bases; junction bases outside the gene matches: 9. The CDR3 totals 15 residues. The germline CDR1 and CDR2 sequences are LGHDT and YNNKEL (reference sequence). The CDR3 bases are TGTGCCAGCAGCTCGCAGACTAGCGGGAACGCTGAGCAGTTCTTC. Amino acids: CASSSQTSGNAEQFF.

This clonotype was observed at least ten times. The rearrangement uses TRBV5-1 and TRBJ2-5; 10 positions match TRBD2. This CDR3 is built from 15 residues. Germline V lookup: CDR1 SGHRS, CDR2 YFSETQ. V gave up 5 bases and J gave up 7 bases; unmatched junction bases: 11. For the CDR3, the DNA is TGCGCCAGCAGTCCATCTGCTAGCGGGAGTGGGACCCAGTACTTC. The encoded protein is CASSPSASGSGTQYF.

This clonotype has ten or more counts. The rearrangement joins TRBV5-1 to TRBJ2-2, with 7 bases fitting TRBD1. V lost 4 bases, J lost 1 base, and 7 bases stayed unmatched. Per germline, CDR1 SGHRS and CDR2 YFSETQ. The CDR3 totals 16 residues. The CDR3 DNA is TGCGCCAGCAGCCAAACAGGGGCCAGGAACACCGGGGAGCTGTTTTTT. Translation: CASSQTGARNTGELFF.

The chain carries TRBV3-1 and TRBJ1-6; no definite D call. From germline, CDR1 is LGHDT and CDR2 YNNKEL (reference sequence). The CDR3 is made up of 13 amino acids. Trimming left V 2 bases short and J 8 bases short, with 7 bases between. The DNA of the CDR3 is TGTGCCAGCAGCCAAAGGTGGGATTCACCCCTCCACTTT. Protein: CASSQRWDSPLHF.

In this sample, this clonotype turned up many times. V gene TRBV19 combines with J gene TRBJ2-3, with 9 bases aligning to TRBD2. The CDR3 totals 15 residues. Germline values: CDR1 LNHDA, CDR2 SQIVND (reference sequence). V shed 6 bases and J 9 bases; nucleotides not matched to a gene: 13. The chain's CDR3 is CASSRSGSGVATQYF. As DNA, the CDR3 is TGTGCCAGTAGCCGTAGCGGGAGCGGCGTCGCCACGCAGTATTTT.

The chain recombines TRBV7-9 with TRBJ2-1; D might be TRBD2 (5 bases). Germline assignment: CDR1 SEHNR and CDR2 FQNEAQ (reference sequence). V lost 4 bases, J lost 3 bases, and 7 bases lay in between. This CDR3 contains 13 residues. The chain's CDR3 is CASSSGNYNEQFF. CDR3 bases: TGTGCCAGCAGCTCGGGAAACTACAATGAGCAGTTCTTC.

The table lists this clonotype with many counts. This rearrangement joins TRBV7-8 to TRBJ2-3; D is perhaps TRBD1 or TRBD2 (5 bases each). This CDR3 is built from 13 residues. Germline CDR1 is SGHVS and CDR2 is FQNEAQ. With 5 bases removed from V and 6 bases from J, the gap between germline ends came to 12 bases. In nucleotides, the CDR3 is TGTGCCAGCAGCCCTGGGGGATCGGATACGCAGTATTTT. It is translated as CASSPGGSDTQYF.

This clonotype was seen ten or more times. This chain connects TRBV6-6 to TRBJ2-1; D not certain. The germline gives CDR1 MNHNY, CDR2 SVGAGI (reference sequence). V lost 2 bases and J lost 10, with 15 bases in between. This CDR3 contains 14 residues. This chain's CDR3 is CASSYGTDSGEQFF. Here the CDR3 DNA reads TGTGCCAGCAGTTACGGTACAGATTCCGGGGAGCAGTTCTTC.

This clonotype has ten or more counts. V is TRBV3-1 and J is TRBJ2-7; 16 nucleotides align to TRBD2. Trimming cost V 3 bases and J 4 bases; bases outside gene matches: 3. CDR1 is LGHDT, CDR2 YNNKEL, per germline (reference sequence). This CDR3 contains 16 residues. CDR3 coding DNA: TGTGCCAGCAGCCAGGGGACTAGCGGGAGGGCTTACGAGCAGTACTTC. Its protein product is CASSQGTSGRAYEQYF.

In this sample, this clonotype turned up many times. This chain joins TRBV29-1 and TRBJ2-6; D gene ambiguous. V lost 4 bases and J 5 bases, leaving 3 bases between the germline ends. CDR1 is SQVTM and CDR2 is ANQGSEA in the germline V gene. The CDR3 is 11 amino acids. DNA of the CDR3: TGCAGCGTTGTGAGGGCCAACGTCCTGACTTTC. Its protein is CSVVRANVLTF.

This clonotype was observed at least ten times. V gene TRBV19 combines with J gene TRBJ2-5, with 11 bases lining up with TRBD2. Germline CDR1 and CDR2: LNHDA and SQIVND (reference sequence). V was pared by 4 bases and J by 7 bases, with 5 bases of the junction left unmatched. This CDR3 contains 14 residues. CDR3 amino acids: CASSTTSGTGTQYF. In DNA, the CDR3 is TGTGCCAGTAGTACGACTAGCGGGACTGGGACCCAGTACTTC.

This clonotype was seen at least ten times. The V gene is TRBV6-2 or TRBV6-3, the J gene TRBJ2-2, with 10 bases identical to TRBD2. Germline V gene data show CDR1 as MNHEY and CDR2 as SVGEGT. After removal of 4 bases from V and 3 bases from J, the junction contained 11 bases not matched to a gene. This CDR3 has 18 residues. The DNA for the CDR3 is TGTGCCAGCAGTTTCGTCCTAGCGGGGGTTGGGGACACCGGGGAGCTGTTTTTT. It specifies CASSFVLAGVGDTGELFF.

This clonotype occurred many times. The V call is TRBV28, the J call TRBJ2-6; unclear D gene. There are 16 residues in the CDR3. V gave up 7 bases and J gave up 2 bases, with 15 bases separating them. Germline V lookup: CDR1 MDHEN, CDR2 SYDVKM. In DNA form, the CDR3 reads TGTGCCAGCACCTTAACCGCGGCTCCTGGGGCCAACGTCCTGACTTTC. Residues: CASTLTAAPGANVLTF.

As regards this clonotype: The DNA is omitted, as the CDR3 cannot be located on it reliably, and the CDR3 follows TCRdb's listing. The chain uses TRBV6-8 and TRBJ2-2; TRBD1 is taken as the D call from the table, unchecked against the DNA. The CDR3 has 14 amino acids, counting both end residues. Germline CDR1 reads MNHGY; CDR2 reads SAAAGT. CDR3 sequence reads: CATSTEMAGELFFF.

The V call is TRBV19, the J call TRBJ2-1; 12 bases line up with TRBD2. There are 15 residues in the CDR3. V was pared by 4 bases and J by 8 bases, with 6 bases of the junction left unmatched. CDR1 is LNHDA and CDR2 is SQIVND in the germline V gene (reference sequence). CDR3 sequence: CASSTSSGGAHEQFF. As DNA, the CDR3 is TGTGCCAGTAGTACTTCTAGCGGGGGGGCCCATGAGCAGTTCTTC. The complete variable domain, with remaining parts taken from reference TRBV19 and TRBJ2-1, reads DGGITQSPKYLFRKEGQNVTLSCEQNLNHDAMYWYRQDPGQGLRLIYYSQIVNDFQKGDIAEGYSVSREKKESFPLTVTSAQKNPTAFYLCASSTSSGGAHEQFFGPGTRLTVL.

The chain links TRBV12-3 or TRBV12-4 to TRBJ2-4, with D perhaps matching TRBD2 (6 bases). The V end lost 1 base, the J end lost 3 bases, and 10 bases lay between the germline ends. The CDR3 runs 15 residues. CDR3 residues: CASSLGTIIKNIQYF. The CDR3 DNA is TGTGCCAGCAGTTTAGGGACTATTATCAAAAACATTCAGTACTTC.

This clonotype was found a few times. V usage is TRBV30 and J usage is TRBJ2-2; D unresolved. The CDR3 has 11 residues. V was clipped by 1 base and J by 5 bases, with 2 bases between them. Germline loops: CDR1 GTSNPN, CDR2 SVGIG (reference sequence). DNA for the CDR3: TGTGCCTGGAGTGAGACCGGGGAGCTGTTTTTT. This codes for CAWSETGELFF.

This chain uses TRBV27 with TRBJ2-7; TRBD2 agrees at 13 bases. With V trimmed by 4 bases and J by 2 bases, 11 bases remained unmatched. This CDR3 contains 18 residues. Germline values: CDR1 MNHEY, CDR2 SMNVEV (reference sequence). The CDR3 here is CASSSLTSGRTPTYEQYF. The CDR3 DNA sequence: TGTGCCAGCAGTTCTCTGACTAGCGGGAGGACCCCAACCTACGAGCAGTACTTC.

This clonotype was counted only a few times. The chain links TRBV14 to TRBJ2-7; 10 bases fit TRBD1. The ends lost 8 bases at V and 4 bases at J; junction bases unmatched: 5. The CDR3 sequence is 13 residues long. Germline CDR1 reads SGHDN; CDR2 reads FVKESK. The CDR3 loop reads CASGRQGAYEQYF. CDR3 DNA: TGTGCCAGCGGCCGACAGGGGGCTTACGAGCAGTACTTC.

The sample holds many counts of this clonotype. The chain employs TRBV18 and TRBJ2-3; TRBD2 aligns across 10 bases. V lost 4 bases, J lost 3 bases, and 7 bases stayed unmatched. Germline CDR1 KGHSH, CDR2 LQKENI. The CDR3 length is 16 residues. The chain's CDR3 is CASSHLSGGATDTQYF. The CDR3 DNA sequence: TGTGCCAGCTCACACCTGAGCGGGGGGGCGACAGATACGCAGTATTTT.

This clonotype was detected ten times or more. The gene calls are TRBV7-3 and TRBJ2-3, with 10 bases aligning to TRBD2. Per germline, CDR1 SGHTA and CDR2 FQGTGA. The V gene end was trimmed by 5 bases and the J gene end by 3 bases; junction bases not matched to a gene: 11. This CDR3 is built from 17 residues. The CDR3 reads CASSPWGAGGPTDTQYF. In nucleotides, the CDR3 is TGTGCCAGCAGCCCCTGGGGAGCGGGGGGGCCTACAGATACGCAGTATTTT.

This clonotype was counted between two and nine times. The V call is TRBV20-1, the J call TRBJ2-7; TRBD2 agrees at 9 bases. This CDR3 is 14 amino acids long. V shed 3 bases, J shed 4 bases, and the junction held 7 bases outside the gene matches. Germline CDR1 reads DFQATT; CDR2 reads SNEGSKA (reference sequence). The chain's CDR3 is CSARDPAGGYEQYF. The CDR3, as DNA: TGCAGTGCTAGGGACCCAGCGGGAGGTTACGAGCAGTACTTC.

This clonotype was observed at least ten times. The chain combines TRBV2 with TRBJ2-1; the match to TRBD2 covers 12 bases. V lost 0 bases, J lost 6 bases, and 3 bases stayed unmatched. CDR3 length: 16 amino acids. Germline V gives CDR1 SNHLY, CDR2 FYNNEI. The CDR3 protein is CASSEARGLAGNEQFF. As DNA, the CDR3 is TGTGCCAGCAGTGAAGCGCGGGGACTAGCGGGCAATGAGCAGTTCTTC. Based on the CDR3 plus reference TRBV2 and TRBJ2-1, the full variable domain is EPEVTQTPSHQVTQMGQEVILRCVPISNHLYFYWYRQILGQKVEFLVSFYNNEISEKSEIFDDQFSVERPDGSNFTLKIRSTKLEDSAMYFCASSEARGLAGNEQFFGPGTRLTVL.